The next 25 T cell receptor beta chains were all read from a single sample in a study of shared clonotypes between healthy human individuals (dated by TCRdb to 2019 to 2021). The library was produced with the immunoSEQ multiplex PCR assay. TCRdb limited this immuneACCESS table to in-frame rearrangements with V and J called. A share of clones is missing; checked studies link under half to unresolved V genes, and the rest is unexplained. The sample includes over 750,000 clones, with around 96% observed a single time. The ten largest make up about 0.22% of the sample. For the CD8 naive samples, CD45RO-negative cells were positively selected for CCR7, yielding a CD45RA+CCR7+ population from which TemRA cells were excluded. Sequencing input: naive CD8+ T cells sorted from blood. The cell subset or site label, as the study defines it: CD45RA+CCR7+. Receptors were obtained from a man aged 30 to 39 in good health.

V gene TRBV11-2 combines with J gene TRBJ2-7, with 7 nucleotides matching TRBD2. The CDR3 covers 15 residues. Trimming at V came to 4 bases and at J to 2 bases, leaving 8 bases not matched to a gene. Germline V gene data show CDR1 as SGHAT and CDR2 as FQNNGV. CDR3 DNA sequence: TGTGCCAGCAGCTACCCCTCAGCGGGAACCTACGAGCAGTACTTC. Residues: CASSYPSAGTYEQYF.

About this clone itself: The sample contains more than one DNA sequence encoding this CDR3. The chain couples TRBV18 to TRBJ2-7, with D perhaps matching TRBD1 or TRBD2 (5 bases each). V dropped 3 bases and J dropped 2 bases, with 8 bases sitting between them. The CDR3 runs 13 residues. CDR1 KGHSH and CDR2 LQKENI come from the germline V gene. CDR3 in DNA: TGTGCCAGCTCACCCGGGGCAGCCTACGAGCAGTACTTC. Translation gives CASSPGAAYEQYF. Full variable domain (missing parts from reference TRBV18 and TRBJ2-7): NAGVMQNPRHLVRRRGQEARLRCSPMKGHSHVYWYRQLPEEGLKFMVYLQKENIIDESGMPKERFSAEFPKEGPSILRIQQVVRGDSAAYFCASSPGAAYEQYFGPGTRLTVT.

The gene calls are TRBV9 and TRBJ1-1; D remains ambiguous. Trimming removed 0 bases at V and 7 bases at J, with 7 bases between. The V gene's germline CDR1 is SGDLS and CDR2 YYNGEE. The CDR3 covers 12 residues. Here the CDR3 reads CASSVDGGEAFF. CDR3 nucleotides: TGTGCCAGCAGCGTAGACGGCGGTGAAGCTTTCTTT.

The V call is TRBV7-9, the J call TRBJ2-1; the match to TRBD2 covers 10 bases. The germline CDR1 and CDR2 sequences are SEHNR and FQNEAQ (reference sequence). The CDR3 has 17 amino acids. Germline trimming cut 9 bases from V and 6 bases from J; bases unmatched to any gene: 17. The CDR3 is CASRFLPGASGSNEQFF. For the CDR3, the DNA is TGTGCCAGTCGTTTTTTGCCCGGGGCTAGCGGGAGCAATGAGCAGTTCTTC.

The CDR3 here is CSGLAVSYNEQFF. The CDR3 region has the DNA TGCAGCGGACTAGCGGTTTCCTACAATGAGCAGTTCTTC. The J gene is TRBJ2-1, the V gene TRBV29-1, with 9 bases lining up with TRBD2. Losses at the gene ends were 7 bases for V and 1 base for J; bases not matched to a gene: 2. Germline V CDR1 and CDR2: SQVTM, ANQGSEA. The length of the CDR3 is 13 residues.

The sample holds one count of this clone. This sequence joins TRBV5-8 and TRBJ2-1, with D perhaps TRBD1 (6 bases). CDR1 SGHTS and CDR2 YDEGEE come from the germline V gene. The CDR3 spans 15 residues. Trimming left V 5 bases short and J 1 base short, with 13 bases between. DNA of the CDR3: TGTGCCAGCAGACGCAGGGGCTCGTCCTACAATGAGCAGTTCTTC. Translation: CASRRRGSSYNEQFF.

Points on this clone: The same CDR3 also results from other DNA sequences found in this sample. The chain is built from TRBV19 and TRBJ2-7; 10 positions agree with TRBD2. The CDR3 is 12 residues long. Trimming removed 10 bases from V and 0 bases from J; junction bases left unmatched: 0. From germline, CDR1 is LNHDA and CDR2 SQIVND (reference sequence). The DNA for the CDR3 is TGTGCCACTAGCGGGGGCTCCTACGAGCAGTACTTC. It encodes CATSGGSYEQYF. Full variable domain (outside the CDR3, taken from reference TRBV19 and TRBJ2-7): DGGITQSPKYLFRKEGQNVTLSCEQNLNHDAMYWYRQDPGQGLRLIYYSQIVNDFQKGDIAEGYSVSREKKESFPLTVTSAQKNPTAFYLCATSGGSYEQYFGPGTRLTVT.

The chain links TRBV11-2 to TRBJ1-1, with no clear D. From germline, CDR1 is SGHAT and CDR2 FQNNGV. The germline V and J ends were trimmed by 2 bases and 1 base, with 8 bases remaining between them. The CDR3 has 14 residues. This CDR3 is CASSLRSANTEAFF. The DNA for the CDR3 is TGTGCCAGCAGCTTAAGGAGTGCGAACACTGAAGCTTTCTTT.

The chain joins TRBV6-1 to TRBJ1-5; D is unclear. The V end was cut by 3 bases, the J end by 0 bases, with 18 bases between. Germline-derived CDR1 and CDR2 are MNHNS and SASEGT. The CDR3 has 18 amino acids. This CDR3 reads CASSDAAPGHYSNQPQHF. For the CDR3, the DNA is TGTGCCAGCAGTGATGCTGCGCCCGGGCATTATAGCAATCAGCCCCAGCATTTT.

V is TRBV6-6 and J is TRBJ2-7, with unresolved D. The V gene lost 0 bases and the J gene lost 6 bases, with 15 bases spanning the gap. The CDR3 length is 15 residues. The germline V gene has CDR1 MNHNY and CDR2 SVGAGI (reference sequence). CDR3 DNA: TGTGCCAGCAGTTACTCGATCCGATTTGGTATCGAGCAGTACTTC. Translated: CASSYSIRFGIEQYF.

The chain recombines TRBV10-3 with TRBJ1-1; D unresolved. Trimming took 2 bases from V and 8 from J, leaving 9 bases between them. The CDR3 has 12 amino acids. The germline CDR1 and CDR2 sequences are ENHRY and SYGVKD. For the CDR3, the DNA is TGTGCCATCAGTGAGGTTGCACCCGAAGCTTTCTTT. Its protein product is CAISEVAPEAFF.

The chain recombines TRBV5-5 with TRBJ2-3, with 9 nucleotides matching TRBD2. The CDR3 extends over 14 amino acids. Germline assignment: CDR1 SGHKS and CDR2 YYEKEE (reference sequence). The CDR3 sequence: CAIREREGTDTQYF. The CDR3, as DNA: TGTGCGATCCGCGAGCGGGAGGGCACAGATACGCAGTATTTT.

The chain is built from TRBV27 and TRBJ2-1, with D perhaps TRBD2 (6 bases). There are 14 residues in the CDR3. Trimming cost V 2 bases and J 4 bases, with 9 bases left between them. CDR1 MNHEY and CDR2 SMNVEV come from the germline V gene (reference sequence). CDR3: CASSLVAAYNEQFF. DNA for the CDR3: TGTGCCAGCAGTTTAGTAGCGGCATACAATGAGCAGTTCTTC.

The V call is TRBV7-8, the J call TRBJ2-5; tentative D call: TRBD1 (7 bases). This CDR3 is 16 amino acids long. Deletions cut 5 bases from V and 1 base from J, with 17 bases between. Germline CDR1 reads SGHVS; CDR2 reads FQNEAQ. The CDR3 region has the DNA TGTGCCAGCAGCCCAGAGGGGGCGGGGACCCAAGAGACCCAGTACTTC. As protein: CASSPEGAGTQETQYF.

This rearrangement joins TRBV5-4 to TRBJ1-2; D remains unclear. This CDR3 is built from 17 residues. Trimming removed 0 bases from V and 6 bases from J, with 21 bases in between. CDR1 is SGHNT, CDR2 YYREEE, per germline (reference sequence). The CDR3 protein is CASSLAASRVGEDGYTF. CDR3 sequence (DNA): TGTGCCAGCAGCTTGGCGGCGTCTCGAGTTGGGGAAGATGGCTACACCTTC.

The count of this clone is one. V is TRBV7-2 and J is TRBJ2-1; no reliable D call. Looked up from germline, CDR1 is SGHTA and CDR2 is FQGNSA. The CDR3 extends over 13 amino acids. The ends were cut back, 4 bases at V and 7 bases at J, with 11 bases in the middle. CDR3 in DNA: TGTGCCAGCAGCTCCCCCCCCTGGAATGAGCAGTTCTTC. Its protein is CASSSPPWNEQFF.

Worth noting for this clone: Other DNA sequences in the same sample also yield this CDR3. The chain has TRBV7-8 and TRBJ2-7; the match to TRBD2 covers 7 bases. V dropped 4 bases and J dropped 0; count of bases not matched to a gene: 3. CDR3 length: 14 amino acids. The V gene's germline CDR1 is SGHVS and CDR2 FQNEAQ. CDR3 DNA sequence: TGTGCCAGCAGCTCTAGCGGTAGCTCCTACGAGCAGTACTTC. Its protein is CASSSSGSSYEQYF.

V gene TRBV7-9 combines with J gene TRBJ2-1; either TRBD1 or TRBD2 may supply D (5 bases each). This CDR3 comprises 13 residues. With 5 bases removed from V and 3 bases from J, the gap between germline ends came to 8 bases. The germline CDR1 and CDR2 sequences are SEHNR and FQNEAQ (reference sequence). The CDR3 coding sequence is TGTGCCAGCAGCCGGGACCACTACAATGAGCAGTTCTTC. Protein: CASSRDHYNEQFF.

This chain links TRBV6-5 with TRBJ1-5, with TRBD1 identical over 8 bases. CDR3 length equals 14 residues. V lost 5 bases, J lost 3 bases, and 3 bases stayed unmatched. Germline V CDR1 and CDR2: MNHEY, SVGAGI. The CDR3 sequence is CASSRQGPNQPQHF. In DNA form, the CDR3 reads TGTGCCAGCAGTCGACAGGGGCCCAATCAGCCCCAGCATTTT.

The chain is built from TRBV11-2 and TRBJ2-7; D not resolved. Germline CDR1 and CDR2: SGHAT and FQNNGV. The CDR3 is 14 residues long. V was trimmed by 2 bases and J by 3 bases, leaving 11 bases between them. The CDR3 DNA reads TGTGCCAGCAGCTTATCGACGACACACTACGAGCAGTACTTC. This gives the protein CASSLSTTHYEQYF.

This clone was observed a single time. In DNA, the CDR3 is TGTGCCAGCAGAATGACAGGGTCGGTCACTGAAGCTTTCTTT. Translating gives CASRMTGSVTEAFF. This rearrangement joins TRBV27 to TRBJ1-1; 7 bases line up with TRBD1. CDR1 is MNHEY, CDR2 SMNVEV, per germline (reference sequence). V was clipped by 6 bases and J by 4 bases; unmatched bases: 8. This CDR3 has 14 residues.

The chain recombines TRBV29-1 with TRBJ2-1, with 9 positions matching TRBD1. V shed 7 bases, J shed 3 bases, and the junction held 10 bases outside the gene matches. The CDR3 consists of 15 residues. The germline V gene has CDR1 SQVTM and CDR2 ANQGSEA. In DNA, the CDR3 is TGCAGCGAAGTTGGGTCGGGACAGGGCTACAATGAGCAGTTCTTC. This codes for CSEVGSGQGYNEQFF.

The V and J genes are TRBV7-8 and TRBJ2-2, with 8 bases matching TRBD2. The CDR3 length is 16 residues. With 5 bases clipped from V and 6 bases from J, the junction kept 11 bases outside the gene matches. Germline CDR1 SGHVS, CDR2 FQNEAQ. The CDR3 DNA follows: TGTGCCAGCAGCCTACCGGGACTAGAAGGCCCCGGGGAGCTGTTTTTT. Its protein is CASSLPGLEGPGELFF.

V gene TRBV9 combines with J gene TRBJ2-1, with D possibly matching TRBD1 (6 bases). The germline V gene has CDR1 SGDLS and CDR2 YYNGEE. With 0 bases removed from V and 7 bases from J, the gap between germline ends came to 14 bases. This CDR3 comprises 15 residues. As DNA, the CDR3 is TGTGCCAGCAGCGTAGGGTCAGGGGACGAAAATGAGCAGTTCTTC. This encodes CASSVGSGDENEQFF. The full variable domain, completed using reference TRBV9 and TRBJ2-1, is DSGVTQTPKHLITATGQRVTLRCSPRSGDLSVYWYQQSLDQGLQFLIQYYNGEERAKGNILERFSAQQFPDLHSELNLSSLELGDSALYFCASSVGSGDENEQFFGPGTRLTVL.

The CDR3 sequence is CASSHRRTTDTQYF. In DNA, the CDR3 is TGTGCCAGCAGCCATAGAAGGACCACAGATACGCAGTATTTT. The chain is built from TRBV7-6 and TRBJ2-3; D is undetermined. The CDR3 is 14 amino acids. Germline V gene lookup returns CDR1 SGHVS and CDR2 FNYEAQ. The germline V and J ends were trimmed by 5 bases and 2 bases, with 11 bases remaining between them.